The 17 T cell receptor beta chains presented below share a single source sample, sequenced in a study of cytomegalovirus exposure and HLA in healthy donors. This PCR relied on a set of 60 Vbeta primers and 13 Jbeta primers. Sequencing used immunoSEQ multiplex PCR; TCRdb keeps in-frame clones, though not all of them. The table records about 110,000 clones, around 82% of them present only once. The sample consisted of PBMCs. The receptor source for this set is a woman aged 25-40 years in good health and CMV-seropositive.

This chain uses TRBV5-4 with TRBJ2-2; 8 nucleotides agree with TRBD1. V trimming: 4 bases; J trimming: 6 bases; junction bases outside the gene matches: 8. The CDR3 loop spans 15 amino acids. Germline V gene data show CDR1 as SGHNT and CDR2 as YYREEE (reference sequence). CDR3 nucleotides: TGTGCCAGCAGCCCAGGACAGGGTCGGTCCGGGGAGCTGTTTTTT. Its translation is CASSPGQGRSGELFF.

The CDR3: CASSQDGEGQQVSPFF. The CDR3 region has the DNA TGCGCCAGCAGCCAAGATGGGGAGGGGCAGCAGGTTTCACCGTTCTTC. The rearrangement uses TRBV4-1 and TRBJ2-1, with 7 positions matching TRBD2. Germline CDR1 reads MGHRA; CDR2 reads YSYEKL. J was trimmed by 15 bases and V by 0 bases; bases with no gene match: 17. The CDR3 extends over 16 amino acids.

In its sample, this clone was seen a few times. V and J are TRBV5-1 and TRBJ2-2; tentatively, D is TRBD1 (6 bases). Germline V gene sequence: CDR1 SGHRS, CDR2 YFSETQ. Trimming left V 0 bases short and J 6 bases short, with 12 bases between. The CDR3 runs to 15 residues. The CDR3 DNA follows: TGCGCCAGCAGCTTGGCAGGGGTTATTGCCGGGGAGCTGTTTTTT. Its protein is CASSLAGVIAGELFF.

In its sample, this clone was seen a few times. The chain uses TRBV6-1 and TRBJ1-6, with 8 bases aligning to TRBD1. Germline assignment: CDR1 MNHNS and CDR2 SASEGT. This CDR3 has 14 amino acids. The junction had 2 bases not matched to a gene; V was cut back by 3 bases and J by 7 bases. The CDR3 loop reads CASSDQGANSPLHF. DNA for the CDR3: TGTGCCAGCAGTGATCAGGGGGCGAATTCACCCCTCCACTTT.

J is TRBJ1-2 and V is TRBV2; D gene unclear. This CDR3 spans 13 amino acids. V lost 10 bases and J lost 5, with 17 bases in between. Germline assignment: CDR1 SNHLY and CDR2 FYNNEI. As DNA, the CDR3 is TGTGCCACCTCCAAAGGCCCTAGGTATGGCTACACCTTC. Amino acids: CATSKGPRYGYTF.

This clone turned up a few times. This sequence joins TRBV6-5 and TRBJ1-4; 9 bases line up with TRBD1. V was pared by 4 bases and J by 10 bases, with 10 bases of the junction left unmatched. The V gene's germline CDR1 is MNHEY and CDR2 SVGAGI. The CDR3 has 15 amino acids. This CDR3 reads CASSSTTGGPAKLFF. The DNA for the CDR3 is TGTGCCAGCAGTTCCACGACAGGGGGGCCTGCAAAACTGTTTTTT.

This rearrangement joins TRBV10-3 to TRBJ2-7, with 13 nucleotides matching TRBD2. From germline, CDR1 is ENHRY and CDR2 SYGVKD. The CDR3 spans 16 residues. The junction had 4 bases not matched to a gene; V was cut back by 5 bases and J by 0 bases. The CDR3: CAISPGLAGSSYEQYF. The CDR3 DNA follows: TGTGCCATCAGTCCGGGACTAGCGGGAAGCTCCTACGAGCAGTACTTC.

About this clone itself: The sample carries other DNA sequences with the same CDR3. The chain couples TRBV19 to TRBJ1-1, with a tentative D call TRBD1 (5 bases). The V and J ends lost 6 bases and 1 base respectively, with 9 bases between them. The CDR3 runs to 13 residues. Germline V lookup: CDR1 LNHDA, CDR2 SQIVND (reference sequence). CDR3 loop: CASSITGNTEAFF. CDR3 coding DNA: TGTGCCAGTAGCATCACAGGGAACACTGAAGCTTTCTTT.

The V call is TRBV27, the J call TRBJ2-1; TRBD1 matches at 8 bases. V lost 5 bases, J lost 8 bases, and 11 bases stayed unmatched. Looked up from germline, CDR1 is MNHEY and CDR2 is SMNVEV (reference sequence). The CDR3 loop spans 15 amino acids. In DNA, the CDR3 is TGTGCCAGCAGTGGCGGACAGGGACTGGATGATGAGCAGTTCTTC. Amino acids: CASSGGQGLDDEQFF.

CDR3 DNA sequence: TGTGCCAGCAGCTTGGAGGGCGGGACTGAAGCTTTCTTT. It translates to CASSLEGGTEAFF. V gene TRBV11-2 combines with J gene TRBJ1-1; the D is unclear. CDR3 length: 13 residues. The germline V gene encodes CDR1 SGHAT and CDR2 FQNNGV. V lost 3 bases and J 5 bases, leaving 10 bases between the germline ends.

This clone was counted a single time. The chain recombines TRBV7-3 with TRBJ1-2, with TRBD1 identical over 7 bases. Germline CDR1 reads SGHTA; CDR2 reads FQGTGA. The CDR3 sequence is 13 residues long. V lost 5 bases and J lost 3; bases outside the gene matches: 3. DNA of the CDR3: TGTGCCAGCAGCCCCGGGACAGACTATGGCTACACCTTC. Amino acids: CASSPGTDYGYTF.

The V and J genes are TRBV18 and TRBJ1-5, with a tentative D call TRBD1 (5 bases). The V and J ends lost 2 bases and 2 bases respectively, with 10 bases between them. Looked up from germline, CDR1 is KGHSH and CDR2 is LQKENI. The CDR3 sequence is 15 residues long. As DNA, the CDR3 is TGTGCCAGCTCACCAAGGGAGGGGCGCAATCAGCCCCAGCATTTT. Translating gives CASSPREGRNQPQHF. The variable domain in full, with the rest retrieved from reference TRBV18 and TRBJ1-5, is NAGVMQNPRHLVRRRGQEARLRCSPMKGHSHVYWYRQLPEEGLKFMVYLQKENIIDESGMPKERFSAEFPKEGPSILRIQQVVRGDSAAYFCASSPREGRNQPQHFGDGTRLSIL.

The chain couples TRBV14 to TRBJ1-1, with a possible D match to TRBD1 (5 bases). Trimming removed 4 bases at V and 5 bases at J, with 14 bases between. Germline CDR1 is SGHDN and CDR2 is FVKESK. This CDR3 contains 14 residues. CDR3 sequence reads: CASSPIRGGTEAFF. In DNA, the CDR3 is TGTGCCAGCAGCCCAATACGGGGGGGGACTGAAGCTTTCTTT.

This chain uses TRBV10-3 with TRBJ2-7; 7 bases map to TRBD2. Germline values: CDR1 ENHRY, CDR2 SYGVKD. J gave up 2 bases and V 3 bases, and 7 bases lay outside the gene matches. The CDR3 totals 15 residues. Written as DNA, the CDR3 is TGTGCCATCAGTGAATCGTCTAGCGGAACCTACGAGCAGTACTTC. As protein: CAISESSSGTYEQYF.

The V gene is TRBV7-9, the J gene TRBJ2-3; TRBD2 might be the D (6 bases). The V gene lost 5 bases and the J gene lost 1 base, with 13 bases spanning the gap. The CDR3 totals 15 residues. Germline V lookup: CDR1 SEHNR, CDR2 FQNEAQ (reference sequence). CDR3 sequence: CASSPAGLRTDTQYF. CDR3 DNA: TGTGCCAGCAGCCCCGCGGGACTCCGCACAGATACGCAGTATTTT.

The J gene is TRBJ1-6, the V gene TRBV7-6; D remains unclear. CDR1 and CDR2 from the germline V gene are SGHVS and FNYEAQ. Trimming pared 5 bases from V and 7 bases from J, leaving 6 bases between. The CDR3 contains 12 residues. The CDR3 spells CASSPGNSPLHF. CDR3 nucleotide sequence: TGTGCCAGCAGCCCCGGGAATTCACCCCTCCACTTT. The complete variable domain, with remaining parts taken from reference TRBV7-6 and TRBJ1-6, reads GAGVSQSPRYKVTKRGQDVALRCDPISGHVSLYWYRQALGQGPEFLTYFNYEAQQDKSGLPNDRFSAERPEGSISTLTIQRTEQRDSAMYRCASSPGNSPLHFGNGTRLTVT.

The gene calls are TRBV4-1 and TRBJ2-5; 8 nucleotides line up with TRBD2. V lost 3 bases, J lost 5 bases, and 5 bases stayed unmatched. This CDR3 contains 14 residues. Germline V gene sequence: CDR1 MGHRA, CDR2 YSYEKL. The CDR3 here is CASSQSTSGETQYF. As DNA, the CDR3 is TGCGCCAGCAGCCAGTCTACTAGCGGCGAGACCCAGTACTTC.